This is a list of T cell receptor beta chains from one sample in a study of cytotoxic CD8 clonotypes in ibrutinib-treated CLL. Data came from immunoSEQ multiplex PCR; TCRdb stores just in-frame clones and leaves some out. This sample has about 160,000 clones, with 70% to 85% found just once. The specimen comprised PBMCs, sampled after 24 months of ibrutinib treatment. Source of these receptors: a human donor with chronic lymphocytic leukemia. Each CDR3 is given without its conserved first and last residue. Each record gives: J gene, V gene, CDR3 protein.

J: TRBJ2-1
V: TRBV4-3
CDR3: ASSQVGIYNEQF

J: TRBJ1-1
V: TRBV18
CDR3: ASSPNGVNTEAF

J: TRBJ1-4
V: TRBV2
CDR3: ASSDSATNEKLF

J: TRBJ2-5
V: TRBV5-1
CDR3: ASSPQGLETQY

J: TRBJ2-7
V: TRBV7-3
CDR3: ASSLYNSYEQY

J: TRBJ2-7
V: TRBV14
CDR3: ASSPRTGASYEQY

J: TRBJ1-5
V: TRBV19
CDR3: ASRLQGNQPQH

J: TRBJ1-5
V: TRBV6-5
CDR3: ASSYAGQGGQPQH

J: TRBJ2-3
V: TRBV9
CDR3: ASSVAPSGGAPDTQY

J: TRBJ1-1
V: TRBV10-3
CDR3: AISLLAGDRVAF

J: TRBJ2-5
V: TRBV25-1
CDR3: ASSESGKGKETQY

J: TRBJ2-1
V: TRBV11-2
CDR3: ASRFSTGIANEQF

J: TRBJ2-1
V: TRBV29-1
CDR3: SVGAGNEQF

J: TRBJ1-5
V: TRBV2
CDR3: ASRETGRNQPQH

J: TRBJ1-2
V: TRBV21-1
CDR3: AGPEGDYGYT

J: TRBJ1-5
V: TRBV19
CDR3: ASSTPDRRNQPQH

J: TRBJ1-5
V: TRBV7-2
CDR3: ASSLEGQTRQPQH

J: TRBJ1-4
V: TRBV9
CDR3: ASNVDESEKLF

J: TRBJ1-5
V: TRBV15
CDR3: ATSRLLGGQSNQPQH

J: TRBJ1-2
V: TRBV10-2
CDR3: ASSLTGQVRGYT

J: TRBJ1-5
V: TRBV7-7
CDR3: ASSLVQGWCNQPQH

J: TRBJ2-7
V: TRBV7-2
CDR3: ASSSLQGSYEQY

J: TRBJ1-2
V: TRBV5-5
CDR3: ASTGFRQGDYGYT

J: TRBJ1-1
V: TRBV18
CDR3: ASSPQGAYTEAF